These 28 T cell receptor beta chains originate from one sample sequenced in a study of PD-L1 blockade in urothelial cancer (dated by TCRdb to 2015 to 2018). Receptors were amplified or captured by the immunoSEQ multiplex PCR assay. Held by TCRdb, this immuneACCESS table contains in-frame sequences only and omits some clones. Under half of the omission traces to an unresolved V gene where checked; the cause of the rest is unknown. A total of about 52,000 clones appear in this sample, roughly 77% of them only once. The top ten clones comprise roughly 3.6% of the sample. The sequencing here drew on PBMCs, taken around atezolizumab (anti-PD-L1) treatment. These receptors were obtained from a man between 65 and 79 years old with urothelial cancer.

This clone was detected once. The chain recombines TRBV5-1 with TRBJ2-7; 10 nucleotides align to TRBD2. The trim removed 0 bases at V and 4 bases at J, leaving 4 bases unmatched. This CDR3 comprises 15 residues. The germline V gene encodes CDR1 SGHRS and CDR2 YFSETQ. CDR3 nucleotides: TGCGCCAGCAGCTTGGCGGTAGCGGGGGGTTACGAGCAGTACTTC. Amino acid sequence: CASSLAVAGGYEQYF.

This chain links TRBV4-2 with TRBJ2-7; 8 nucleotides align to TRBD1. Losses at the gene ends were 1 base for V and 0 bases for J; bases not matched to a gene: 2. CDR1 LGHNA and CDR2 YNFKEQ come from the germline V gene. The CDR3 is made up of 15 amino acids. The CDR3 DNA follows: TGTGCCAGCAGCCAAGGAACAGGGGGCTCCTACGAGCAGTACTTC. Translation: CASSQGTGGSYEQYF.

This chain links TRBV28 with TRBJ2-2; 7 nucleotides align to TRBD2. With V trimmed by 2 bases and J by 8 bases, 11 bases remained unmatched. CDR1 and CDR2 from the germline V gene are MDHEN and SYDVKM. The CDR3 extends over 16 amino acids. As DNA, the CDR3 is TGTGCCAGCAGTTTAGGGGCGGCGGGAGTAGGTGGGGAGCTGTTTTTT. Protein: CASSLGAAGVGGELFF.

The chain carries TRBV4-1 and TRBJ2-7; TRBD2 matches 9 bases. CDR3 size: 16 residues. V lost 0 bases, J lost 3 bases, and 6 bases stayed unmatched. Per germline, CDR1 MGHRA and CDR2 YSYEKL. The CDR3 sequence: CASSQDELAGLYEQYF. The CDR3, as DNA: TGCGCCAGCAGCCAAGATGAACTAGCGGGCCTCTACGAGCAGTACTTC.

J is TRBJ2-6 and V is TRBV4-1; tentative D call: TRBD2 (5 bases). The CDR3 runs 16 residues. The V and J ends lost 1 base and 2 bases respectively, with 9 bases between them. The germline CDR1 and CDR2 sequences are MGHRA and YSYEKL. CDR3 nucleotide sequence: TGCGCCAGCAGCCAAGTATTGGGAGCTGGGGCCAACGTCCTGACTTTC. This translates into CASSQVLGAGANVLTF.

The rearrangement uses TRBV27 and TRBJ1-2, with 7 bases lining up with TRBD1. J was trimmed by 4 bases and V by 3 bases; bases with no gene match: 8. Germline values: CDR1 MNHEY, CDR2 SMNVEV (reference sequence). CDR3 length equals 15 residues. For the CDR3, the DNA is TGTGCCAGCAGTTTGGGGCAGGGGGGCTCCTATGGCTACACCTTC. Amino acid sequence: CASSLGQGGSYGYTF.

V and J are TRBV6-4 and TRBJ1-1; the D gene is possibly TRBD1 (5 bases). CDR3 size: 13 residues. Per germline, CDR1 MRHNA and CDR2 SNTAGT. With 6 bases removed from V and 1 base from J, the gap between germline ends came to 9 bases. The CDR3: CASRSQENTEAFF. The CDR3 DNA reads TGTGCCAGCAGATCACAGGAGAACACTGAAGCTTTCTTT.

The chain links TRBV2 to TRBJ1-1; no firm D call. CDR1 SNHLY and CDR2 FYNNEI come from the germline V gene. Trimming removed 4 bases at V and 5 bases at J, with 17 bases between. The CDR3 runs to 15 residues. CDR3 region: CASSGVGDLGTEAFF. The CDR3 DNA reads as TGTGCCAGCAGTGGCGTTGGTGACCTCGGGACTGAAGCTTTCTTT.

J is TRBJ1-2 and V is TRBV23-1; TRBD1 aligns across 11 bases. TRBV23-1 is placed among ORFs of uncertain function. The length of the CDR3 is 19 residues. Trimming cost V 0 bases and J 3 bases; bases outside gene matches: 12. The CDR3 region is CASSQSRRDRGEADYGYTF. The CDR3 DNA reads TGCGCCAGCAGTCAATCGAGACGGGACAGGGGGGAAGCGGACTATGGCTACACCTTC.

The V gene is TRBV28, the J gene TRBJ1-5; D is perhaps TRBD1 (5 bases). Germline V gene data show CDR1 as MDHEN and CDR2 as SYDVKM. There are 13 residues in the CDR3. Trimming pared 7 bases from V and 2 bases from J, leaving 9 bases between. CDR3 nucleotide sequence: TGTGCCAGCACAGGGAACGGCAATCAGCCCCAGCATTTT. Protein sequence: CASTGNGNQPQHF.

V and J are TRBV7-7 and TRBJ2-5; unclear D gene. The V gene's germline CDR1 is SSHAT and CDR2 FNYEAQ (reference sequence). Deletions cut 0 bases from V and 3 bases from J, with 8 bases between. The length of the CDR3 is 14 residues. CDR3 DNA: TGTGCCAGCAGCTTAGCACCGGCGGAAGAGACCCAGTACTTC. Protein product: CASSLAPAEETQYF.

This clone showed up just a few times. The chain employs TRBV7-9 and TRBJ1-1; tentative D call: TRBD1 (6 bases). This CDR3 has 14 residues. V gave up 0 bases and J gave up 4 bases, with 9 bases separating them. CDR1 is SEHNR and CDR2 is FQNEAQ in the germline V gene (reference sequence). The CDR3 DNA sequence: TGTGCCAGCAGCTTAGCGTTCAGGGGCACTGAAGCTTTCTTT. Translating gives CASSLAFRGTEAFF.

V is TRBV5-6 and J is TRBJ1-4; no definite D call. The germline CDR1 and CDR2 sequences are SGHDT and YYEEEE. The V end was cut by 2 bases, the J end by 3 bases, with 8 bases between. This CDR3 contains 14 residues. CDR3 region: CASSFKSPNEKLFF. DNA for the CDR3: TGTGCCAGCAGCTTTAAGAGTCCTAATGAAAAACTGTTTTTT. The whole variable domain, remainder taken from reference TRBV5-6 and TRBJ1-4, is DAGVTQSPTHLIKTRGQQVTLRCSPKSGHDTVSWYQQALGQGPQFIFQYYEEEERQRGNFPDRFSGHQFPNYSSELNVNALLLGDSALYLCASSFKSPNEKLFFGSGTQLSVL.

The gene calls are TRBV28 and TRBJ2-7; weak D call: TRBD1 (5 bases). Per germline, CDR1 MDHEN and CDR2 SYDVKM. Trimming removed 5 bases from V and 7 bases from J, with 18 bases in between. CDR3 length equals 14 residues. CDR3 in DNA: TGTGCCAGCAGTCTAACCGCGCCCAAGGGGGAGCAGTACTTC. It translates to CASSLTAPKGEQYF.

The rearrangement joins TRBV2 to TRBJ2-7; 12 nucleotides match TRBD1. From germline, CDR1 is SNHLY and CDR2 FYNNEI. V was pared by 3 bases and J by 11 bases, with 8 bases of the junction left unmatched. CDR3 length equals 14 residues. CDR3 nucleotides: TGTGCCAGCAGTGAGCGGGGGACAGGGGGCTATGAGTACTTC. Its protein product is CASSERGTGGYEYF.

V and J are TRBV5-4 and TRBJ2-3; 8 bases map to TRBD2. Trimming at V came to 4 bases and at J to 3 bases, leaving 10 bases not matched to a gene. This CDR3 has 16 residues. Looked up from germline, CDR1 is SGHNT and CDR2 is YYREEE (reference sequence). The CDR3 sequence: CASSPSGGAETDTQYF. The DNA of the CDR3 is TGTGCCAGCAGCCCCTCCGGGGGGGCGGAGACAGATACGCAGTATTTT.

This clone was picked up a small number of times. The J gene is TRBJ1-5, the V gene TRBV6-1, with D perhaps matching TRBD1 (6 bases). V was clipped by 7 bases and J by 6 bases, with 16 bases between them. The CDR3 spans 14 residues. Germline V gives CDR1 MNHNS, CDR2 SASEGT. The CDR3: CASTSDSRVQPQHF. In nucleotides, the CDR3 is TGTGCCAGCACCTCGGACAGCAGGGTTCAGCCCCAGCATTTT.

The chain is built from TRBV28 and TRBJ1-5, with 12 bases identical to TRBD1. Germline lookup yields CDR1 MDHEN and CDR2 SYDVKM. The V gene end was trimmed by 8 bases and the J gene end by 12 bases; junction bases not matched to a gene: 11. This CDR3 is built from 14 residues. The DNA for the CDR3 is TGTGCCAGCTACCCCCAGGGACAGGGGGCGAGCCAGCATTTT. Protein product: CASYPQGQGASQHF.

The gene calls are TRBV9 and TRBJ2-6; a weak D match, TRBD1 (6 bases). Germline V gene lookup returns CDR1 SGDLS and CDR2 YYNGEE. This CDR3 is built from 16 residues. Trimming cost V 3 bases and J 2 bases, with 12 bases left between them. The CDR3 DNA reads as TGTGCCAGCAGCGCCTCAGGGGTGGCTGGGGCCAACGTCCTGACTTTC. It translates to CASSASGVAGANVLTF.

Here the CDR3 reads CASRDGTGSQPQHF. The DNA for the CDR3 is TGTGCCAGCAGGGACGGGACAGGGAGTCAGCCCCAGCATTTT. This chain links TRBV6-5 with TRBJ1-5, with TRBD1 identical over 9 bases. The CDR3 consists of 14 residues. V shed 6 bases and J 6 bases; nucleotides not matched to a gene: 6. CDR1 and CDR2 from the germline V gene are MNHEY and SVGAGI.

The chain combines TRBV2 with TRBJ2-7; 8 bases are shared with TRBD1. The trim removed 6 bases at V and 5 bases at J, leaving 9 bases unmatched. The CDR3 totals 14 residues. CDR1 is SNHLY, CDR2 FYNNEI, per germline. In DNA form, the CDR3 reads TGTGCCAGCAGGGTAGGACAGGGCATTCACGAGCAGTACTTC. Translation gives CASRVGQGIHEQYF.

The V and J genes are TRBV25-1 and TRBJ2-2; 9 bases map to TRBD2. The CDR3 is 16 residues long. With V trimmed by 1 base and J by 4 bases, 4 bases remained unmatched. Germline assignment: CDR1 MGHDK and CDR2 SYGVNS. DNA for the CDR3: TGTGCCAGCAGTGAATCGCGGGGGGGGTTCACCGGGGAGCTGTTTTTT. It yields the protein CASSESRGGFTGELFF. The full variable domain, its missing parts supplied by reference TRBV25-1 and TRBJ2-2, is EADIYQTPRYLVIGTGKKITLECSQTMGHDKMYWYQQDPGMELHLIHYSYGVNSTEKGDLSSESTVSRIRTEHFPLTLESARPSHTSQYLCASSESRGGFTGELFFGEGSRLTVL.

The chain employs TRBV7-9 and TRBJ2-5; TRBD1 might be the D (6 bases). The ends were cut back, 5 bases at V and 1 base at J, with 11 bases in the middle. The CDR3 sequence is 14 residues long. Per germline, CDR1 SEHNR and CDR2 FQNEAQ (reference sequence). CDR3 sequence (DNA): TGTGCCAGCAGCCCCCGGGACACCCAAGAGACCCAGTACTTC. Amino acid sequence: CASSPRDTQETQYF.

This chain joins TRBV7-2 and TRBJ2-7; TRBD2 matches 8 bases. The junction had 15 bases not matched to a gene; V was cut back by 2 bases and J by 3 bases. Germline CDR1 and CDR2: SGHTA and FQGNSA. CDR3 length: 18 residues. CDR3 loop: CASSLSYGGEGSLYEQYF. CDR3 nucleotide sequence: TGTGCCAGCAGCTTATCCTACGGGGGGGAGGGCTCTCTCTACGAGCAGTACTTC. The full variable domain, rest sourced from reference TRBV7-2 and TRBJ2-7, is GAGVSQSPSNKVTEKGKDVELRCDPISGHTALYWYRQSLGQGLEFLIYFQGNSAPDKSGLPSDRFSAERTGGSVSTLTIQRTQQEDSAVYLCASSLSYGGEGSLYEQYFGPGTRLTVT.

This rearrangement joins TRBV4-2 to TRBJ2-3; D perhaps matches TRBD2 (6 bases). The ends were cut back, 0 bases at V and 2 bases at J, with 15 bases in the middle. The CDR3 contains 17 residues. The V gene's germline CDR1 is LGHNA and CDR2 YNFKEQ. The CDR3 sequence is CASSQDPSATNTDTQYF. The CDR3, as DNA: TGTGCCAGCAGCCAAGATCCTAGCGCAACCAACACAGATACGCAGTATTTT.

This chain connects TRBV7-9 to TRBJ2-1, with D possibly being TRBD1 (5 bases). CDR1 and CDR2 from the germline V gene are SEHNR and FQNEAQ (reference sequence). This CDR3 region has 16 residues. Trimming pared 3 bases from V and 5 bases from J, leaving 17 bases between. The CDR3, as DNA: TGTGCCAGCAGCTTTCTGGTAGGGGTGGGCAACAATGAGCAGTTCTTC. It encodes CASSFLVGVGNNEQFF.

In nucleotides, the CDR3 is TGCGCCAGCAGCCAAGATTGGGAGTTCACAGATACGCAGTATTTT. This gives the protein CASSQDWEFTDTQYF. This sequence joins TRBV4-3 and TRBJ2-3; TRBD2 is a possible D gene (5 bases). Germline V gives CDR1 LGHNA, CDR2 YSLEER. The CDR3 extends over 15 amino acids. V was cut by 0 bases and J by 2 bases, with 9 bases left in between.

This chain links TRBV5-4 with TRBJ2-5; TRBD2 matches at 9 bases. The V gene's germline CDR1 is SGHNT and CDR2 YYREEE (reference sequence). J gave up 5 bases and V 6 bases, and 11 bases lay outside the gene matches. The CDR3 is 15 residues long. CDR3 in DNA: TGTGCCAGCACCAAGCGGGGGGATATCCTGGAGACCCAGTACTTC. Translating it yields CASTKRGDILETQYF.